Listed here is a single T cell receptor (beta chain). These data belong to a study of blood T cell repertoires in COVID-19. The wider study: T cells, B-cell-depleted T cells, or PBMCs supplied cDNA or gDNA.

While infection was still active, Seattle patients were enrolled and then followed longitudinally. Germline values: CDR1 LNHDA, CDR2 SQIVND (reference sequence). This CDR3 spans 15 amino acids. The V and J ends lost 3 bases and 6 bases, in that order; junction bases with no gene match: 7. Original processing notes: The assay estimated nucleated cells by amplifying reference gene primers. Sequencing used immunoSEQ multiplex PCR; TCRdb keeps in-frame clones, though not all of them. V, J and clone size are taken as reported in that table, and D and trimming were inferred from the DNA itself. The sample gives almost 65,000 clones, 88% of which show up once; 43% is in the top ten.

The chain combines TRBV19 with TRBJ2-7; 11 nucleotides align to TRBD2. Sequenced: peripheral blood. The receptor was isolated from a woman aged 60-75 years with COVID-19, enrolled during active disease. For the CDR3, the DNA is TGTGCCAGTAGTATCCTACTAGCGGGAGTCCTCGAGCAGTACTTC. It specifies CASSILLAGVLEQYF.